The present entry profiles one T cell receptor (beta chain) with its context. Antigen specificity is unknown. The data are from a study of T cell responses to AZD1222 COVID-19 vaccine. Whole-study findings and limits: The study found Spike-specific TCR breadth and depth rose after two AZD1222 doses. Every sample of the repertoires postdated the peak T cell response.

Trimming removed 2 bases from V and 5 bases from J; junction bases left unmatched: 8. The germline V gene has CDR1 LNHDA and CDR2 SQIVND (reference sequence). The CDR3 is 15 amino acids. Profiling relied on immunoSEQ multiplex PCR, and the TCRdb table lists in-frame clones only, not all of them. This sample carries about 140,000 clones, 80% to 90% of them seen once, and the ten largest clones take roughly 1.5%. The source was peripheral blood, collected on day 0 of AZD1222 vaccination. V usage is TRBV19 and J usage is TRBJ2-7, with 8 positions matching TRBD1. The sequence came from an adult in good health. The CDR3 bases are TGTGCCAGTAGTATAATGGGGACAGGCACCCACGAGCAGTACTTC. It encodes CASSIMGTGTHEQYF.